The 12 T cell receptor beta chains below all came from one sample that was sequenced in a study of shared clonotypes between healthy human individuals. Assay: immunoSEQ multiplex PCR; the TCRdb copy retains only in-frame clones and omits some. The data contain over a million clones, around 74% of them singletons. The material sequenced was memory CD4+ T cells sorted from blood. The subset is: CD45RA-negative fraction. The receptor set was obtained from a man aged 18 to 29 in good health.

The gene calls are TRBV7-2 and TRBJ1-6; D unresolved. This CDR3 has 15 residues. Germline loops: CDR1 SGHTA, CDR2 FQGNSA. V was shortened by 7 bases and J by 9 bases, with 19 bases between the two germline ends. The CDR3 is CASTEVVARASPLHF. The CDR3 region has the DNA TGTGCCAGCACCGAGGTTGTGGCCCGGGCTTCACCCCTCCACTTT. Full variable domain (outside the CDR3, taken from reference TRBV7-2 and TRBJ1-6): GAGVSQSPSNKVTEKGKDVELRCDPISGHTALYWYRQSLGQGLEFLIYFQGNSAPDKSGLPSDRFSAERTGGSVSTLTIQRTQQEDSAVYLCASTEVVARASPLHFGNGTRLTVT.

The gene calls are TRBV5-1 and TRBJ2-3; the match to TRBD1 covers 7 bases. From germline, CDR1 is SGHRS and CDR2 YFSETQ. The V segment lost 5 bases and the J segment 3 bases; nucleotides outside the gene matches: 3. The CDR3 totals 13 residues. The CDR3 here is CASRTGTTDTQYF. Here the CDR3 DNA reads TGCGCCAGCAGGACAGGGACGACAGATACGCAGTATTTT.

The chain employs TRBV4-1 and TRBJ2-5, with 7 bases identical to TRBD1. This CDR3 contains 15 residues. After removal of 2 bases from V and 2 bases from J, the junction contained 5 bases not matched to a gene. CDR1 is MGHRA, CDR2 YSYEKL, per germline. CDR3 region: CASSQPDRDQETQYF. The DNA for the CDR3 is TGCGCCAGCAGCCAACCCGACAGGGATCAAGAGACCCAGTACTTC.

In its sample, this clone was seen once. The chain recombines TRBV6-1 with TRBJ1-3, with 7 positions matching TRBD1. Germline V gene lookup returns CDR1 MNHNS and CDR2 SASEGT. The CDR3 length is 17 residues. J lost 4 bases, V lost 0 bases, and 9 bases had no gene match. CDR3 in DNA: TGTGCCAGCAGTGAAGCGCCGTTCGGGACAGCCGGAAACACCATATATTTT. Translation: CASSEAPFGTAGNTIYF.

This chain links TRBV6-5 with TRBJ1-2, with D unresolved. Germline lookup yields CDR1 MNHEY and CDR2 SVGAGI. The V and J ends lost 2 bases and 0 bases respectively, with 10 bases between them. CDR3 length equals 15 residues. The CDR3 reads CASSYRRSTNYGYTF. The CDR3 DNA is TGTGCCAGCAGTTACCGCAGAAGCACTAACTATGGCTACACCTTC.

The V gene is TRBV28, the J gene TRBJ2-5, with D possibly TRBD2 on 6 matching bases. The CDR3 is 14 residues long. The ends were cut back, 7 bases at V and 7 bases at J, with 19 bases in the middle. Germline assignment: CDR1 MDHEN and CDR2 SYDVKM. In nucleotides, the CDR3 is TGTGCCAGCACTTCGCCGGCGCCGCGGGGGACCCAGTACTTC. Protein: CASTSPAPRGTQYF.

The sample holds one count of this clone. The genes are TRBV6-5 and TRBJ1-5, with D hard to call. In germline, CDR1 is MNHEY, CDR2 SVGAGI. The CDR3 contains 10 residues. Trimming removed 7 bases from V and 8 bases from J, with 6 bases in between. Here the CDR3 reads CASNGEPQHF. The CDR3 bases are TGTGCCAGCAATGGAGAGCCCCAGCATTTT.

The rearrangement uses TRBV30 and TRBJ2-5; 16 bases map to TRBD2. Germline V gene data show CDR1 as GTSNPN and CDR2 as SVGIG (reference sequence). Losses at the gene ends were 5 bases for V and 4 bases for J; bases not matched to a gene: 7. This CDR3 is 16 amino acids long. DNA for the CDR3: TGTGCCTGGGCCGGGACTAGCGGGAGGGTAGGAGAGACCCAGTACTTC. Residues: CAWAGTSGRVGETQYF.

The V and J genes are TRBV18 and TRBJ1-4; a possible D gene is TRBD1 (5 bases). Germline-derived CDR1 and CDR2 are KGHSH and LQKENI. Trimming pared 2 bases from V and 4 bases from J, leaving 14 bases between. This CDR3 comprises 16 residues. CDR3 nucleotides: TGTGCCAGCTCACCAGGGGGTCCGGGCCGTAATGAAAAACTGTTTTTT. This encodes CASSPGGPGRNEKLFF.

V and J are TRBV2 and TRBJ1-2, with D possibly being TRBD1 (5 bases). The CDR3 covers 14 residues. Germline CDR1 reads SNHLY; CDR2 reads FYNNEI. The V end lost 2 bases, the J end lost 3 bases, and 10 bases lay between the germline ends. Written as DNA, the CDR3 is TGTGCCAGCAGTGAACGCGACAGCTACTATGGCTACACCTTC. Encoded protein: CASSERDSYYGYTF.

The chain combines TRBV2 with TRBJ1-6; TRBD1 matches at 11 bases. Germline values: CDR1 SNHLY, CDR2 FYNNEI. V gave up 6 bases and J gave up 7 bases; unmatched junction bases: 14. The CDR3 consists of 18 residues. The DNA for the CDR3 is TGTGCCAGCAGATTCCCCGAAAACTGGACAGGGGGCAATTCACCCCTCCACTTT. This sequence encodes CASRFPENWTGGNSPLHF.

The rearrangement links TRBV5-4 to TRBJ1-4; D is perhaps TRBD1 (5 bases). The germline CDR1 and CDR2 sequences are SGHNT and YYREEE (reference sequence). V was shortened by 4 bases and J by 7 bases, with 14 bases between the two germline ends. This CDR3 is built from 14 residues. Here the CDR3 reads CASSANQGIEKLFF. DNA of the CDR3: TGTGCCAGCAGCGCCAACCAGGGAATTGAAAAACTGTTTTTT.